Shown below are 8 T cell receptor beta chains from a single sample sequenced in a study of blood T cell repertoires in COVID-19. This table comes from immunoSEQ multiplex PCR, and its TCRdb copy is limited to in-frame clones, with some not included. The table lists 200,000 to 300,000 clones, approximately 86% of them singletons. Sequencing was done on a sample of PBMCs or T cells enriched from blood (not recorded which). The receptors were gathered from a woman aged 35 to 49 with acute COVID-19.

The J gene is TRBJ2-7, the V gene TRBV7-3, with D perhaps TRBD2 (6 bases). CDR1 is SGHTA, CDR2 FQGTGA, per germline. This CDR3 spans 17 amino acids. The V end was cut by 1 base, the J end by 4 bases, with 20 bases between. CDR3 amino acids: CASSLKPPGSEQYEQYF. In nucleotides, the CDR3 is TGTGCCAGCAGCTTAAAGCCACCCGGGAGCGAGCAATACGAGCAGTACTTC. The entire variable domain, with the rest obtained from reference TRBV7-3 and TRBJ2-7, is as follows: GAGVSQTPSNKVTEKGKYVELRCDPISGHTALYWYRQSLGQGPEFLIYFQGTGAADDSGLPNDRFFAVRPEGSVSTLKIQRTERGDSAVYLCASSLKPPGSEQYEQYFGPGTRLTVT.

The gene calls are TRBV6-5 and TRBJ1-5; tentatively, D is TRBD1 (5 bases). This CDR3 has 14 amino acids. V was shortened by 4 bases and J by 3 bases, with 10 bases between the two germline ends. Germline V CDR1 and CDR2: MNHEY, SVGAGI. The CDR3 is CASSSTVTNQPQHF. CDR3 coding DNA: TGTGCCAGCAGTTCGACAGTTACCAATCAGCCCCAGCATTTT.

This clone turned up a few times. The V gene is TRBV19, the J gene TRBJ2-2, with TRBD2 as a possible D gene (6 bases). Trimming took off 1 base at V and 5 bases at J, with 14 bases between the two ends. The CDR3 is 16 amino acids. In germline, CDR1 is LNHDA, CDR2 SQIVND (reference sequence). Here the CDR3 DNA reads TGTGCCAGTAGTATAGCGTCGGGAGTGGGGACCGGGGAGCTGTTTTTT. Translating it yields CASSIASGVGTGELFF. The full variable domain, its missing parts supplied by reference TRBV19 and TRBJ2-2, is DGGITQSPKYLFRKEGQNVTLSCEQNLNHDAMYWYRQDPGQGLRLIYYSQIVNDFQKGDIAEGYSVSREKKESFPLTVTSAQKNPTAFYLCASSIASGVGTGELFFGEGSRLTVL.

Of note for this clone: At the DNA level, this CDR3 is encoded by other sequences in the same sample as well. The chain combines TRBV7-8 with TRBJ2-2; 9 bases are shared with TRBD2. Germline V gene data show CDR1 as SGHVS and CDR2 as FQNEAQ. The V segment lost 1 base and the J segment 4 bases; nucleotides outside the gene matches: 4. The CDR3 sequence is 16 residues long. This chain's CDR3 is CASSLEGGRGTGELFF. CDR3 DNA sequence: TGTGCCAGCAGCTTAGAGGGCGGGAGGGGCACCGGGGAGCTGTTTTTT.

The chain couples TRBV27 to TRBJ2-3; D gene ambiguous. This CDR3 contains 15 residues. The V end lost 0 bases, the J end lost 6 bases, and 13 bases lay between the germline ends. Germline CDR1 reads MNHEY; CDR2 reads SMNVEV (reference sequence). The CDR3 protein is CASSLSSRRRDTQYF. CDR3 sequence (DNA): TGTGCCAGCAGTTTATCGAGCAGGCGCCGGGATACGCAGTATTTT.

The rearrangement joins TRBV7-9 to TRBJ2-7; TRBD2 agrees at 7 bases. This CDR3 has 15 amino acids. J was trimmed by 5 bases and V by 1 base; bases with no gene match: 8. CDR1 and CDR2 (germline): SEHNR, FQNEAQ (reference sequence). CDR3 protein: CASSLGAGEVHEQYF. The CDR3 nucleotides are TGTGCCAGCAGCTTAGGGGCGGGAGAGGTCCACGAGCAGTACTTC.

The chain couples TRBV5-1 to TRBJ2-7, with TRBD1 matching over 9 bases. The CDR3 loop spans 16 amino acids. Per the germline V gene, CDR1 is SGHRS and CDR2 is YFSETQ. V shed 0 bases and J 0 bases; nucleotides not matched to a gene: 4. CDR3 amino acids: CASSLGQGVSSYEQYF. In DNA, the CDR3 is TGCGCCAGCAGCTTGGGACAGGGGGTCAGCTCCTACGAGCAGTACTTC.

This chain links TRBV25-1 with TRBJ1-2; tentatively, D is TRBD1 (5 bases). Between the trimmed V and J ends, which lost 9 bases and 2 bases, there was a span of 7 bases. Germline CDR1 MGHDK, CDR2 SYGVNS. The CDR3 consists of 11 residues. Here the CDR3 reads CASAGNYGYTF. The CDR3 nucleotides read TGTGCCAGTGCAGGGAACTATGGCTACACCTTC.